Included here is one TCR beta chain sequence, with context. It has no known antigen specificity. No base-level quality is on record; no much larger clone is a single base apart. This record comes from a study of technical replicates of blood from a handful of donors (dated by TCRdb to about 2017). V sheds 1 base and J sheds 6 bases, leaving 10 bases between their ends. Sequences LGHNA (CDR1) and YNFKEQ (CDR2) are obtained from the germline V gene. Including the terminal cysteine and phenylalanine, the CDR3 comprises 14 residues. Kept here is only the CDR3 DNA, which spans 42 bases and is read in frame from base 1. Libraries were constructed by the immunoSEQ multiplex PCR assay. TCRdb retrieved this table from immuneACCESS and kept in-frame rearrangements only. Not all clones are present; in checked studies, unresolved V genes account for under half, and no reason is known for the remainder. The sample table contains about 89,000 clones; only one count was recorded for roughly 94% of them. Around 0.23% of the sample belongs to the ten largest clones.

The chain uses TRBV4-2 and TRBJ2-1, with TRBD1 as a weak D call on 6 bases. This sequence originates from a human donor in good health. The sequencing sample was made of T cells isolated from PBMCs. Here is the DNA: TGTGCCAGCAGCCAAGGACAGGTTGGCAATGAGCAGTTCTTC. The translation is CASSQGQVGNEQFF.